This TCR beta chain stems from a study of T-cell memory formation after mild COVID-19. Overall study findings and caveats: Largely, contracting CD4+ clones fell within CM and EM, and contracting CD8+ clones within EMRA. While clones contracting from day 15 to 85 were balanced between CD4 and CD8, later expanders leaned CD4+.

As concerns this clonotype: What it recognizes is unknown.

Trimming removed 1 base from V and 3 bases from J; junction bases left unmatched: 3. In germline, CDR1 is MNHNS, CDR2 SASEGT. This CDR3 is built from 14 residues. 5'RACE, which relied on constant-segment primers, yielded TCR alpha and TCR beta cDNA libraries carrying sample barcodes and UMIs. TCRdb reanalysed the 5' RACE reads using MiXCR and keeps one entry per CDR3 protein. Seen here are 350,000 to 450,000 distinct CDR3 sequences, 25% to 30% observed once, and the top ten hold roughly 12%. The clonotype originates from an adult woman who had mild COVID-19 (a few samples of this study predate the infection). Cell type and time point are not known. V and J are TRBV6-1 and TRBJ2-7, with 7 bases matching TRBD2. Sequencing was done on a sample of PBMCs or a T cell subset sorted from them (not recorded which). The CDR3 is CASSEGDYVYEQYF. The CDR3, as DNA: TGTGCCAGCAGTGAAGGGGACTATGTCTACGAGCAGTACTTC.